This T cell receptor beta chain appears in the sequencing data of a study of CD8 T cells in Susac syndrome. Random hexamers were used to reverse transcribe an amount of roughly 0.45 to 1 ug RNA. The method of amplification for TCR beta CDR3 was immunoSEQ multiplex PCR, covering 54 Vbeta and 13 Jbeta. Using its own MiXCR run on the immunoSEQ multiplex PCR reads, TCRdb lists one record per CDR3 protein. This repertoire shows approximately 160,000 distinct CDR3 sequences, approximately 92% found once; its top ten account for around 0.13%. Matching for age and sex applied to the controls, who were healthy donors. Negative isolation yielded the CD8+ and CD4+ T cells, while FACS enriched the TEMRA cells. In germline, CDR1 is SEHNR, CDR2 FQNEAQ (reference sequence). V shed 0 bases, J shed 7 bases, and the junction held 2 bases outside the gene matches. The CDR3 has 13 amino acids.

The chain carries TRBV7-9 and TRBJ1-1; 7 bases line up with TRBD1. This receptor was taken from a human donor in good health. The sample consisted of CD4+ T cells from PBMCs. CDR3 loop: CASSLAQGGEAFF. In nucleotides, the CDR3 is TGTGCCAGCAGCTTAGCGCAGGGGGGTGAAGCTTTCTTT.